The 26 T cell receptor beta chains below all came from one sample that was sequenced in a study of blood T cells in healthy people across ages. Using a J-beta primer mix together with a sample-barcoded 5' primer, a second PCR was run for about 6 to 12 cycles. TCRdb re-called the 5' RACE reads through MiXCR, storing one row per CDR3 protein. The sample consists of 1,300,000 or so distinct CDR3 sequences, approximately 59% of them appearing once. The sample was blood. The receptor set was obtained from a man aged 18 to 30 in good health.

The table lists this clonotype with a few counts. The chain carries TRBV27 and TRBJ2-3; D might be TRBD1 or TRBD2, each matching 5 bases. Germline-derived CDR1 and CDR2 are MNHEY and SMNVEV (reference sequence). V lost 3 bases to trimming and J lost 1 base, with 17 bases between them. The CDR3 loop spans 17 amino acids. The CDR3 loop reads CASSLYTGTWGTDTQYF. For the CDR3, the DNA is TGTGCCAGCAGTTTGTACACCGGGACCTGGGGCACAGATACGCAGTATTTT.

This chain connects TRBV25-1 to TRBJ1-6; 7 bases agree with TRBD1. J was trimmed by 6 bases and V by 2 bases; bases with no gene match: 4. Germline V gives CDR1 MGHDK, CDR2 SYGVNS. CDR3 size: 15 residues. The CDR3 protein is CASSENWDSNSPLHF. For the CDR3, the DNA is TGTGCCAGCAGTGAAAATTGGGACAGTAATTCACCCCTCCACTTT.

The J gene is TRBJ2-2, the V gene TRBV24-1; D not resolved. V gave up 1 base and J gave up 6 bases, with 8 bases separating them. Germline V gene lookup returns CDR1 KGHDR and CDR2 SFDVKD. This CDR3 is 14 amino acids long. The CDR3, as DNA: TGTGCCACCAGTGATTTACTGTCCTCCGGGGAGCTGTTTTTT. It is translated as CATSDLLSSGELFF.

The chain has TRBV28 and TRBJ1-5, with D possibly being TRBD1 (6 bases). Germline values: CDR1 MDHEN, CDR2 SYDVKM. V lost 5 bases, J lost 3 bases, and 8 bases lay in between. CDR3 length equals 13 residues. As DNA, the CDR3 is TGTGCCAGCAGTGGACAGTCCAATCAGCCCCAGCATTTT. This sequence encodes CASSGQSNQPQHF.

V gene TRBV20-1 combines with J gene TRBJ2-1, with 10 bases lining up with TRBD2. In germline, CDR1 is DFQATT, CDR2 SNEGSKA (reference sequence). This CDR3 region has 15 residues. The V and J ends lost 5 bases and 6 bases, in that order; junction bases with no gene match: 10. CDR3 sequence: CSAGGGTSDTNEQFF. Written as DNA, the CDR3 is TGCAGTGCTGGAGGCGGGACTAGCGATACCAATGAGCAGTTCTTC.

This clonotype showed up just a few times. The chain joins TRBV2 to TRBJ1-3, with D hard to call. Germline V lookup: CDR1 SNHLY, CDR2 FYNNEI. CDR3 length: 15 amino acids. V was clipped by 1 base and J by 6 bases, with 13 bases between them. The CDR3 bases are TGTGCCAGCAGTGAAGTGGCACCCCCATTAAACACCATATATTTT. This encodes CASSEVAPPLNTIYF.

This chain joins TRBV5-1 and TRBJ2-1; the match to TRBD2 covers 9 bases. The length of the CDR3 is 13 residues. Looked up from germline, CDR1 is SGHRS and CDR2 is YFSETQ. V lost 7 bases, J lost 4 bases, and 3 bases stayed unmatched. The CDR3 is CASGRGGYNEQFF. CDR3 sequence (DNA): TGCGCCAGCGGGCGGGGGGGTTACAATGAGCAGTTCTTC.

This sequence joins TRBV20-1 and TRBJ2-3; D is possibly TRBD2 (5 bases). The CDR3 consists of 14 residues. CDR1 is DFQATT and CDR2 is SNEGSKA in the germline V gene (reference sequence). V was pared by 5 bases and J by 1 base, with 13 bases between. CDR3 nucleotides: TGCAGTGCTCCCTCCACTAGTGGCACAGATACGCAGTATTTT. Translated, it gives CSAPSTSGTDTQYF.

This clonotype was counted a few times. This chain uses TRBV28 with TRBJ2-7; tentatively, D is TRBD1 (6 bases). Per the germline V gene, CDR1 is MDHEN and CDR2 is SYDVKM. This CDR3 region has 14 residues. Trimming removed 5 bases at V and 5 bases at J, with 16 bases between. For the CDR3, the DNA is TGTGCCAGCAGTCCCCCTGATGGGGACAACGAGCAGTACTTC. This codes for CASSPPDGDNEQYF.

This chain connects TRBV14 to TRBJ1-2, with 7 bases identical to TRBD1. V trimming: 0 bases; J trimming: 6 bases; junction bases outside the gene matches: 13. CDR1 is SGHDN, CDR2 FVKESK, per germline. CDR3 length: 17 residues. The CDR3 DNA is TGTGCCAGCAGCCAAGACGGGTGGACAGGAAATACGAATGGCTACACCTTC. Translating it yields CASSQDGWTGNTNGYTF.

This chain links TRBV7-9 with TRBJ2-3, with D unresolved. With 7 bases removed from V and 2 bases from J, the gap between germline ends came to 10 bases. This CDR3 has 13 residues. CDR1 SEHNR and CDR2 FQNEAQ come from the germline V gene (reference sequence). The CDR3 here is CASIWVSTDTQYF. The CDR3 DNA sequence: TGTGCCAGCATTTGGGTGTCCACAGATACGCAGTATTTT.

The chain joins TRBV4-3 to TRBJ1-1; D remains ambiguous. Trimming removed 0 bases from V and 11 bases from J, with 22 bases in between. This CDR3 is 16 amino acids long. Germline assignment: CDR1 LGHNA and CDR2 YSLEER. For the CDR3, the DNA is TGCGCCAGCAGCCAAGATTTGTGGGAGCTAGCCCGCGCGGCTTTCTTT. Its protein is CASSQDLWELARAAFF.

The chain combines TRBV6-2 or TRBV6-3 with TRBJ2-5; tentative D call: TRBD2 (5 bases). CDR1 is MNHEY, CDR2 SVGEGT, per germline. The CDR3 is 14 amino acids. V lost 2 bases to trimming and J lost 11 bases, with 18 bases between them. The CDR3 protein is CASSYVGSAEWQYF. The CDR3 bases are TGTGCCAGCAGTTACGTTGGGTCAGCGGAGTGGCAGTACTTC.

This clonotype appeared a few times. The chain couples TRBV6-5 to TRBJ1-5, with D perhaps TRBD1 (5 bases). CDR1 MNHEY and CDR2 SVGAGI come from the germline V gene. V gave up 5 bases and J gave up 4 bases, with 9 bases separating them. CDR3 length equals 13 residues. The CDR3 coding sequence is TGTGCCAGCAGTAGACAGAAAAATCAGCCCCAGCATTTT. Translated: CASSRQKNQPQHF.

The V and J genes are TRBV27 and TRBJ2-5; D possibly corresponds to TRBD2 (5 bases). V lost 5 bases and J 9 bases, leaving 22 bases between the germline ends. Germline CDR1 reads MNHEY; CDR2 reads SMNVEV (reference sequence). The CDR3 has 15 amino acids. Here the CDR3 DNA reads TGTGCCAGCAGTACCCTACGAGGCGCCCTAGCTGCCCAGTACTTC. It specifies CASSTLRGALAAQYF.

This clonotype was detected a few times. The V gene is TRBV6-5, the J gene TRBJ1-2, with D possibly TRBD1 on 5 matching bases. V lost 6 bases and J 6 bases, leaving 11 bases between the germline ends. The CDR3 runs 12 residues. CDR1 and CDR2 from the germline V gene are MNHEY and SVGAGI. Here the CDR3 DNA reads TGTGCCAGCAGCCGAGGGGATAATGGCTACACCTTC. This codes for CASSRGDNGYTF.

The chain is built from TRBV21-1 and TRBJ2-7; the D call in the table, TRBD1, was not verified against the DNA. TRBV21-1 is a pseudogene. The CDR3 totals 12 residues. DNA of the CDR3: TGTGCCAGTAATGGGGACAGGACCAGCTGGTACTTC. It translates to CASNGDRTSWYF.

The chain couples TRBV20-1 to TRBJ2-1, with 11 bases aligning to TRBD2. CDR1 DFQATT and CDR2 SNEGSKA come from the germline V gene (reference sequence). The CDR3 has 17 amino acids. Trimming cost V 0 bases and J 4 bases; bases outside gene matches: 8. CDR3 bases: TGCAGTGCTAGAGACACCCGACTAGCGGGAATTTACAATGAGCAGTTCTTC. Its protein product is CSARDTRLAGIYNEQFF.

This clonotype came up a few times. The genes are TRBV4-3 and TRBJ2-5; TRBD2 matches 9 bases. CDR3 length equals 18 residues. Germline CDR1 reads LGHNA; CDR2 reads YSLEER. J gave up 4 bases and V 2 bases, and 14 bases lay outside the gene matches. The CDR3 coding sequence is TGCGCCAGCAGCCAAATGAGCCCCCCCCTAGCGGGACGAGAGACCCAGTACTTC. This sequence encodes CASSQMSPPLAGRETQYF.

The gene calls are TRBV12-3 or TRBV12-4 and TRBJ2-1; either TRBD1 or TRBD2 may fit D (6 bases each). CDR3 length equals 13 residues. V gave up 7 bases and J gave up 9 bases, with 16 bases separating them. The CDR3 coding sequence is TGTGCCAGCATGGGCAGGGGAGGACTTGAGCAGTTCTTC. It translates to CASMGRGGLEQFF.

The chain joins TRBV6-5 to TRBJ1-4; maybe TRBD1 (6 bases). The CDR3 runs 15 residues. The germline V and J ends were trimmed by 6 bases and 4 bases, with 15 bases remaining between them. Germline V gives CDR1 MNHEY, CDR2 SVGAGI. The CDR3 here is CASSIRGVGNEKLFF. The CDR3 coding sequence is TGTGCCAGCAGCATCAGGGGTGTTGGTAATGAAAAACTGTTTTTT.

V is TRBV6-6 and J is TRBJ1-6; no firm D call. Per germline, CDR1 MNHNY and CDR2 SVGAGI (reference sequence). The V end lost 3 bases, the J end lost 1 base, and 13 bases lay between the germline ends. The CDR3 loop spans 17 amino acids. CDR3 in amino acids: CASSYSTGESYNSPLHF. The CDR3, as DNA: TGTGCCAGCAGTTATTCGACTGGGGAGTCCTATAATTCACCCCTCCACTTT.

The V gene is TRBV20-1, the J gene TRBJ1-5, with TRBD1 as a possible D gene (5 bases). Trimming removed 0 bases at V and 4 bases at J, with 13 bases between. The CDR3 is 15 residues long. CDR1 is DFQATT, CDR2 SNEGSKA, per germline (reference sequence). The CDR3 nucleotides are TGCAGTGCTAGAGATTACCGGGACGGTAATCAGCCCCAGCATTTT. This translates into CSARDYRDGNQPQHF.

This clonotype was seen only a few times. The chain has TRBV29-1 and TRBJ2-3; no reliable D call. Trimming left V 7 bases short and J 0 bases short, with 14 bases between. Germline CDR1 SQVTM, CDR2 ANQGSEA. The CDR3 is 14 amino acids. Here the CDR3 DNA reads TGCAGCGCCGAGGACCGTACTAGCACAGATACGCAGTATTTT. Protein sequence: CSAEDRTSTDTQYF.

The CDR3 DNA is TGTGCCAGCAGTTACTCCCAGGGGTCAGGGACCGGGGAGCTGTTTTTT. It encodes CASSYSQGSGTGELFF. The chain has TRBV6-6 and TRBJ2-2; a possible D gene is TRBD1 (6 bases). This CDR3 region has 16 residues. CDR1 is MNHNY, CDR2 SVGAGI, per germline (reference sequence). The germline V and J ends were trimmed by 0 bases and 5 bases, with 13 bases remaining between them.

The sample holds a few counts of this clonotype. This sequence joins TRBV5-6 and TRBJ2-7; D not certain. The germline V and J ends were trimmed by 7 bases and 0 bases, with 11 bases remaining between them. Germline assignment: CDR1 SGHDT and CDR2 YYEEEE. This CDR3 comprises 13 residues. The CDR3 DNA reads as TGTGCCAGCGGCTACGGGTCCTCCTACGAGCAGTACTTC. Translating gives CASGYGSSYEQYF.